The rows below give T cell receptor beta chains drawn from one sample of a study of regulatory dendritic cells for organ transplantation. TCRdb keeps only in-frame clones here, not all; method: immunoSEQ multiplex PCR. The sample yields about 17,000 clones, more than 60% seen once. No antigens are known for them. The sequenced sample consisted of memory CD4+ T cells from blood cultured with regulatory dendritic cells. The origin of the receptors is a human donor in good health. CDR3s include the opening cysteine and the closing phenylalanine or tryptophan. The order of the fields is V gene, J gene, D gene, clone size, CDR3 protein, CDR3 DNA. A D gene is named only where the DNA matches it firmly. Clone size is not always given. Where it is, it says once, few, many or a class for expanded clones.

v_gene: TRBV28; j_gene: TRBJ2-5; d_gene: -; abundance: -; CDR3aa: CASSLFAVETQYF; CDR3nt: TGTGCCAGCAGTTTATTTGCGGTGGAGACCCAGTACTTC
v_gene: TRBV6-5; j_gene: TRBJ2-2; d_gene: -; abundance: -; CDR3aa: CTSQRQRETGELFF; CDR3nt: TGTACGAGCCAAAGGCAGAGGGAAACCGGGGAGCTGTTTTTT
v_gene: TRBV5-1; j_gene: TRBJ2-1; d_gene: TRBD2; abundance: -; CDR3aa: CASSTKRENNEQFF; CDR3nt: TGCGCCAGCAGCACTAAGCGGGAGAACAATGAGCAGTTCTTC
v_gene: TRBV15; j_gene: TRBJ1-5; d_gene: -; abundance: -; CDR3aa: CATSREKWQGADQPQHF; CDR3nt: TGTGCCACCAGCAGAGAGAAATGGCAGGGCGCGGATCAGCCCCAGCATTTT
v_gene: TRBV6-5; j_gene: TRBJ1-1; d_gene: -; abundance: few; CDR3aa: CASTRQGNTEAFF; CDR3nt: TGTGCCAGCACACGGCAGGGGAACACTGAAGCTTTCTTT
v_gene: TRBV30; j_gene: TRBJ2-6; d_gene: -; abundance: -; CDR3aa: CAWSRLAGANVLTF; CDR3nt: TGTGCCTGGAGTAGATTAGCTGGGGCCAACGTCCTGACTTTC
v_gene: TRBV29-1; j_gene: TRBJ2-1; d_gene: TRBD2; abundance: -; CDR3aa: CSVEDPRLAYNEQFF; CDR3nt: TGCAGCGTTGAAGACCCCAGACTAGCTTACAATGAGCAGTTCTTC
v_gene: TRBV29-1; j_gene: TRBJ1-1; d_gene: TRBD1; abundance: -; CDR3aa: CSVDPGGATEAFF; CDR3nt: TGCAGCGTGGACCCAGGGGGCGCAACTGAAGCTTTCTTT
v_gene: TRBV10-1; j_gene: TRBJ2-2; d_gene: TRBD2; abundance: -; CDR3aa: CASSESRGGTGELFF; CDR3nt: TGCGCCAGCAGTGAGTCGCGGGGGGGCACCGGGGAGCTGTTTTTT
v_gene: TRBV7-2; j_gene: TRBJ2-7; d_gene: TRBD2; abundance: few; CDR3aa: CASSSGLAGGREQYF; CDR3nt: TGTGCCAGCAGCTCAGGACTAGCGGGAGGACGGGAGCAGTACTTC
v_gene: TRBV27; j_gene: TRBJ2-2; d_gene: TRBD1; abundance: -; CDR3aa: CASSPLAGQGSGELFF; CDR3nt: TGTGCCAGCAGTCCATTGGCGGGACAGGGTTCCGGGGAGCTGTTTTTT
v_gene: TRBV18; j_gene: TRBJ2-2; d_gene: -; abundance: -; CDR3aa: CASSIRELNTGELFF; CDR3nt: TGTGCCAGCTCAATCCGGGAACTGAACACCGGGGAGCTGTTTTTT
v_gene: TRBV6-5; j_gene: TRBJ1-2; d_gene: TRBD1; abundance: few; CDR3aa: CASTQGAGYTF; CDR3nt: TGTGCCAGCACCCAGGGGGCTGGCTACACCTTC
v_gene: TRBV7-9; j_gene: TRBJ1-2; d_gene: -; abundance: -; CDR3aa: CASSLGDGPNYGYTF; CDR3nt: TGTGCCAGCAGCTTAGGGGACGGACCTAACTATGGCTACACCTTC
v_gene: TRBV5-1; j_gene: TRBJ2-2; d_gene: TRBD2; abundance: -; CDR3aa: CASRPFGGREDTGELFF; CDR3nt: TGCGCCAGCAGGCCCTTCGGCGGGAGGGAGGACACCGGGGAGCTGTTTTTT
v_gene: TRBV7-9; j_gene: TRBJ1-2; d_gene: -; abundance: -; CDR3aa: CASSLAHPGADGYTF; CDR3nt: TGTGCCAGCAGCTTAGCGCACCCGGGGGCAGACGGCTACACCTTC
v_gene: TRBV7-3; j_gene: TRBJ1-1; d_gene: -; abundance: once; CDR3aa: CASSLTVTNTEAFF; CDR3nt: TGTGCCAGCAGCTTGACAGTAACGAACACTGAAGCTTTCTTT
v_gene: TRBV5-5; j_gene: TRBJ1-2; d_gene: -; abundance: -; CDR3aa: CASSPRESGYTF; CDR3nt: TGTGCCAGCAGCCCCAGGGAGAGTGGCTACACCTTC
v_gene: TRBV18; j_gene: TRBJ2-7; d_gene: TRBD1; abundance: -; CDR3aa: CASSPGTGSTYEQYF; CDR3nt: TGTGCCAGCTCGCCCGGGACAGGGTCCACCTACGAGCAGTACTTC
v_gene: TRBV7-9; j_gene: TRBJ1-2; d_gene: -; abundance: -; CDR3aa: CASSSLYGYTF; CDR3nt: TGTGCCAGCAGCTCGCTTTATGGCTACACCTTC
v_gene: TRBV2; j_gene: TRBJ1-2; d_gene: -; abundance: -; CDR3aa: CAREAGNGHIYGYTF; CDR3nt: TGTGCCAGGGAGGCAGGGAACGGACATATCTATGGCTACACCTTC
v_gene: TRBV30; j_gene: TRBJ1-2; d_gene: -; abundance: -; CDR3aa: CAWTEGYYGYTF; CDR3nt: TGTGCCTGGACCGAGGGGTATTATGGCTACACCTTC
v_gene: TRBV7-2; j_gene: TRBJ2-7; d_gene: -; abundance: medium-sized; CDR3aa: CASSLMTVYEQYF; CDR3nt: TGTGCCAGCAGCTTAATGACAGTATACGAGCAGTACTTC
v_gene: TRBV18; j_gene: TRBJ2-7; d_gene: -; abundance: -; CDR3aa: CASSRRTSDSYEQYF; CDR3nt: TGTGCCAGCTCACGACGCACGTCTGATTCCTACGAGCAGTACTTC
v_gene: TRBV6-5; j_gene: TRBJ2-2; d_gene: -; abundance: -; CDR3aa: CASSSSTGNTGELFF; CDR3nt: TGTGCCAGCAGCTCCAGCACAGGGAACACCGGGGAGCTGTTTTTT
v_gene: TRBV4-2; j_gene: TRBJ2-5; d_gene: -; abundance: -; CDR3aa: CASSQESRGETQYF; CDR3nt: TGTGCCAGCAGCCAAGAATCCAGGGGCGAGACCCAGTACTTC
v_gene: TRBV30; j_gene: TRBJ1-4; d_gene: -; abundance: -; CDR3aa: CAWSMGERGKLFF; CDR3nt: TGTGCCTGGAGTATGGGGGAGCGCGGAAAACTGTTTTTT
v_gene: TRBV6-1; j_gene: TRBJ1-2; d_gene: TRBD1; abundance: -; CDR3aa: CTSSEQGQIYGYTF; CDR3nt: TGTACCAGCAGTGAACAGGGACAGATTTATGGCTACACCTTC
v_gene: TRBV6-1; j_gene: TRBJ1-6; d_gene: -; abundance: -; CDR3aa: CASSEVWDFNSPLHF; CDR3nt: TGTGCCAGCAGTGAAGTTTGGGATTTTAATTCACCCCTCCACTTT
v_gene: TRBV5-3; j_gene: TRBJ2-5; d_gene: TRBD1; abundance: -; CDR3aa: CARSQTGTGLRETQYF; CDR3nt: TGTGCCAGAAGCCAAACAGGGACAGGGTTACGAGAGACCCAGTACTTC
v_gene: TRBV7-2; j_gene: TRBJ2-7; d_gene: TRBD2; abundance: -; CDR3aa: CASSLVRSSGIGYEQYF; CDR3nt: TGTGCCAGCAGCTTAGTGCGTTCAAGCGGGATAGGGTACGAGCAGTACTTC
v_gene: TRBV11-3; j_gene: TRBJ2-5; d_gene: -; abundance: -; CDR3aa: CASSLGPNQETQYF; CDR3nt: TGTGCCAGCAGCTTAGGGCCTAACCAAGAGACCCAGTACTTC
v_gene: TRBV11-1; j_gene: TRBJ1-2; d_gene: -; abundance: -; CDR3aa: CASSSPGAGNYGYTF; CDR3nt: TGTGCCAGCAGCTCTCCCGGGGCGGGGAACTATGGCTACACCTTC
v_gene: TRBV6-6; j_gene: TRBJ1-1; d_gene: -; abundance: -; CDR3aa: CASSYDGGNTEAFF; CDR3nt: TGTGCCAGCAGTTACGACGGGGGGAACACTGAAGCTTTCTTT
v_gene: TRBV7-8; j_gene: TRBJ2-7; d_gene: TRBD1; abundance: few; CDR3aa: CASRETAGTGRPEQYF; CDR3nt: TGTGCCAGCAGAGAAACCGCCGGGACAGGGCGGCCGGAGCAGTACTTC
v_gene: TRBV6-6; j_gene: TRBJ1-1; d_gene: TRBD1; abundance: -; CDR3aa: CASSSQGGRGTEAFF; CDR3nt: TGTGCCAGCAGTTCCCAGGGGGGCAGAGGGACTGAAGCTTTCTTT
v_gene: TRBV9; j_gene: TRBJ2-3; d_gene: TRBD2; abundance: -; CDR3aa: CASSLGLAATFTDTQYF; CDR3nt: TGTGCCAGCAGCTTAGGACTAGCGGCGACTTTCACAGATACGCAGTATTTT
v_gene: TRBV19; j_gene: TRBJ1-6; d_gene: -; abundance: -; CDR3aa: CASRGNDNSPLHF; CDR3nt: TGTGCCAGTAGGGGGAACGATAATTCACCCCTCCACTTT
v_gene: TRBV6-5; j_gene: TRBJ2-6; d_gene: TRBD1; abundance: -; CDR3aa: CATGQGTPGANVLTF; CDR3nt: TGTGCCACGGGACAGGGAACCCCTGGGGCCAACGTCCTGACTTTC
v_gene: TRBV7-2; j_gene: TRBJ2-7; d_gene: -; abundance: -; CDR3aa: CASSLSRAATEQYF; CDR3nt: TGTGCCAGCAGCTTATCCCGAGCGGCTACGGAGCAGTACTTC
v_gene: TRBV10-3; j_gene: TRBJ2-7; d_gene: -; abundance: -; CDR3aa: CAISGWSAAGEQYF; CDR3nt: TGTGCCATCAGTGGTTGGTCGGCGGCGGGGGAGCAGTACTTC
v_gene: TRBV7-3; j_gene: TRBJ2-2; d_gene: TRBD2; abundance: -; CDR3aa: CASSLTPTSAQRELFF; CDR3nt: TGTGCCAGCAGCTTAACGCCGACTAGCGCCCAAAGGGAGCTGTTTTTT
v_gene: TRBV5-1; j_gene: TRBJ2-3; d_gene: TRBD2; abundance: -; CDR3aa: CASSLDWGLEGTDTQYF; CDR3nt: TGCGCCAGCAGCTTGGATTGGGGACTAGAGGGCACAGATACGCAGTATTTT
v_gene: TRBV6-5; j_gene: TRBJ1-4; d_gene: -; abundance: -; CDR3aa: CASRLGPREKLFF; CDR3nt: TGTGCCAGCAGGCTAGGGCCGCGTGAAAAACTGTTTTTT
v_gene: TRBV28; j_gene: TRBJ1-2; d_gene: TRBD1; abundance: -; CDR3aa: CASSARQGVGYGYTF; CDR3nt: TGTGCCAGCAGTGCCCGACAGGGGGTGGGGTATGGCTACACCTTC
v_gene: TRBV9; j_gene: TRBJ1-6; d_gene: -; abundance: -; CDR3aa: CASSVASSYNSPLHF; CDR3nt: TGTGCCAGCAGCGTAGCGAGCTCCTATAATTCACCCCTCCACTTT
v_gene: TRBV28; j_gene: TRBJ2-4; d_gene: -; abundance: -; CDR3aa: CASYGQGMENIQYF; CDR3nt: TGTGCCAGCTACGGGCAGGGGATGGAAAACATTCAGTACTTC
v_gene: TRBV15; j_gene: TRBJ2-7; d_gene: -; abundance: -; CDR3aa: CATSSGGIHEQYF; CDR3nt: TGTGCCACCAGCAGTGGCGGGATCCACGAGCAGTACTTC
v_gene: TRBV6-6; j_gene: TRBJ1-2; d_gene: -; abundance: -; CDR3aa: CASKRERGYTF; CDR3nt: TGTGCCAGCAAAAGGGAACGGGGCTACACCTTC
v_gene: TRBV6-5; j_gene: TRBJ1-1; d_gene: -; abundance: once; CDR3aa: CASSYSRVYTEAFF; CDR3nt: TGTGCCAGCAGTTACTCGAGGGTATACACTGAAGCTTTCTTT
v_gene: TRBV7-3; j_gene: TRBJ2-1; d_gene: -; abundance: -; CDR3aa: CASSSIGTVQFF; CDR3nt: TGTGCCAGCAGCTCCATTGGGACGGTGCAGTTCTTC
v_gene: TRBV28; j_gene: TRBJ2-5; d_gene: -; abundance: once; CDR3aa: CASSFITGRKTQYF; CDR3nt: TGTGCCAGCAGTTTTATCACGGGGCGGAAGACCCAGTACTTC
v_gene: TRBV19; j_gene: TRBJ1-1; d_gene: -; abundance: -; CDR3aa: CASSSGTPNTEAFF; CDR3nt: TGTGCCAGTAGTTCAGGCACCCCGAACACTGAAGCTTTCTTT